This T cell receptor (beta chain) was found in a study of radiotherapy plus CTLA-4 blockade in lung cancer. Study in general: Objective responses were observed in 18% of patients, and disease control was achieved by about 30%.

TCRdb's copy holds only in-frame clones and misses some; the assay was immunoSEQ multiplex PCR. The sample consists of about 85,000 clones, about 90% of them appearing once. Study conclusions and caveats: TCR clones of tumor origin grew in blood after radiotherapy plus ipilimumab.

To note about this clone: Its antigen is unidentified.

The CDR3 contains 15 residues. V was pared by 5 bases and J by 1 base, with 11 bases between. CDR1 is MDHEN and CDR2 is SYDVKM in the germline V gene. This specimen consisted of peripheral blood, obtained from a patient treated with radiotherapy plus ipilimumab. The clonotype comes from a human donor with non-small cell lung cancer who had a partial response to radiotherapy plus ipilimumab. The chain is built from TRBV28 and TRBJ1-4; the D is unclear. For the CDR3, the DNA is TGTGCCAGCAGTCTCCCGACGGGAACTAATGAAAAACTGTTTTTT. Amino acids: CASSLPTGTNEKLFF.